These 29 T cell receptor beta chains share one sample of origin, sequenced in a study of T cell responses to AZD1222 COVID-19 vaccine. Method: immunoSEQ multiplex PCR; TCRdb's copy keeps in-frame clones and lacks some. Counted here are 120,000 to 150,000 clones, approximately 90% occurring once; the ten biggest clones make up approximately 4.5%. Sequencing was performed on peripheral blood, taken on day 0 of AZD1222 vaccination. These receptors all come from an adult in good health.

The V gene is TRBV30, the J gene TRBJ1-1; D perhaps matches TRBD1 (6 bases). V was pared by 4 bases and J by 5 bases, with 11 bases between. The CDR3 extends over 12 amino acids. Germline assignment: CDR1 GTSNPN and CDR2 SVGIG (reference sequence). Here the CDR3 DNA reads TGTGCCTGGATGGGGGCGGCGACTGAAGCTTTCTTT. This codes for CAWMGAATEAFF. The whole variable domain, remainder taken from reference TRBV30 and TRBJ1-1, is SQTIHQWPATLVQPVGSPLSLECTVEGTSNPNLYWYRQAAGRGLQLLFYSVGIGQISSEVPQNLSASRPQDRQFILSSKKLLLSDSGFYLCAWMGAATEAFFGQGTRLTVV.

J is TRBJ1-2 and V is TRBV9; possibly TRBD1 for D (6 bases). Looked up from germline, CDR1 is SGDLS and CDR2 is YYNGEE. This CDR3 comprises 16 residues. V was pared by 0 bases and J by 1 base, with 13 bases between. This CDR3 reads CASSVVPRGDNYGYTF. CDR3 DNA: TGTGCCAGCAGCGTAGTACCCAGGGGAGATAACTATGGCTACACCTTC.

Only a few counts were recorded for this clone. J is TRBJ2-1 and V is TRBV30; the match to TRBD2 covers 10 bases. Looked up from germline, CDR1 is GTSNPN and CDR2 is SVGIG (reference sequence). The CDR3 extends over 14 amino acids. V dropped 1 base and J dropped 5; count of bases not matched to a gene: 2. CDR3 amino acids: CAWSEAGGNNEQFF. The DNA for the CDR3 is TGTGCCTGGAGTGAAGCGGGAGGGAACAATGAGCAGTTCTTC.

V and J are TRBV5-1 and TRBJ2-3, with TRBD1 matching over 10 bases. CDR1 and CDR2 from the germline V gene are SGHRS and YFSETQ. The V gene end was trimmed by 1 base and the J gene end by 2 bases; junction bases not matched to a gene: 4. The CDR3 is 16 residues long. CDR3 DNA: TGCGCCAGCAGCTTGTTGACAGGGGGCTTCACAGATACGCAGTATTTT. Amino acid sequence: CASSLLTGGFTDTQYF.

The J gene is TRBJ1-2, the V gene TRBV5-1; tentatively, D is TRBD1 (5 bases). The CDR3 is made up of 15 amino acids. Germline values: CDR1 SGHRS, CDR2 YFSETQ. Between the trimmed V and J ends, which lost 0 bases and 6 bases, there was a span of 15 bases. Here the CDR3 reads CASSLAGESQDGYTF. The CDR3 DNA sequence: TGCGCCAGCAGCTTGGCGGGGGAAAGCCAGGATGGCTACACCTTC.

The chain recombines TRBV6-1 with TRBJ2-1; D perhaps matches TRBD2 (6 bases). Germline CDR1 reads MNHNS; CDR2 reads SASEGT. The CDR3 totals 15 residues. The V end lost 2 bases, the J end lost 0 bases, and 8 bases lay between the germline ends. The CDR3 bases are TGTGCCAGCAGTGAACCAGCGGGCTCCTACAATGAGCAGTTCTTC. Its protein product is CASSEPAGSYNEQFF.

This clone was recorded only once. The chain combines TRBV27 with TRBJ1-1; D unclear. The CDR3 extends over 13 amino acids. CDR1 is MNHEY, CDR2 SMNVEV, per germline (reference sequence). V lost 3 bases and J 0 bases, leaving 5 bases between the germline ends. The CDR3: CASSFTVNTEAFF. CDR3 sequence (DNA): TGTGCCAGCAGTTTCACAGTGAACACTGAAGCTTTCTTT.

The chain joins TRBV28 to TRBJ1-5; maybe TRBD1 (5 bases). Trimming stripped 2 bases from V and 2 bases from J, with 13 bases between. CDR1 MDHEN and CDR2 SYDVKM come from the germline V gene. This CDR3 contains 16 residues. In DNA form, the CDR3 reads TGTGCCAGCAGTTTAGGCAGGGAGGGTGGCAATCAGCCCCAGCATTTT. Translating gives CASSLGREGGNQPQHF.

The genes are TRBV7-2 and TRBJ1-2; D ambiguous. Trimming left V 1 base short and J 0 bases short, with 6 bases between. CDR3 size: 14 residues. Germline lookup yields CDR1 SGHTA and CDR2 FQGNSA. The CDR3 DNA is TGTGCCAGCAGCTTAGGAACAGCTAACTATGGCTACACCTTC. Translating it yields CASSLGTANYGYTF. Full variable domain (rest looked up from reference TRBV7-2 and TRBJ1-2): GAGVSQSPSNKVTEKGKDVELRCDPISGHTALYWYRQSLGQGLEFLIYFQGNSAPDKSGLPSDRFSAERTGGSVSTLTIQRTQQEDSAVYLCASSLGTANYGYTFGSGTRLTVV.

The chain joins TRBV7-8 to TRBJ1-1; the match to TRBD1 covers 7 bases. With V trimmed by 2 bases and J by 0 bases, 0 bases remained unmatched. Germline V gene sequence: CDR1 SGHVS, CDR2 FQNEAQ. The CDR3 is made up of 14 amino acids. CDR3 bases: TGTGCCAGCAGCTTAAGGGGGCTGAACACTGAAGCTTTCTTT. Amino acids: CASSLRGLNTEAFF.

The chain is built from TRBV19 and TRBJ2-1; possible D gene TRBD2, 6 bases. The germline gives CDR1 LNHDA, CDR2 SQIVND (reference sequence). With 9 bases removed from V and 1 base from J, the gap between germline ends came to 13 bases. The CDR3 is 14 amino acids. The CDR3 here is CASRGDGSYNEQFF. The CDR3 DNA follows: TGTGCCAGCCGCGGGGATGGATCCTACAATGAGCAGTTCTTC.

The V gene is TRBV29-1, the J gene TRBJ2-1; D is perhaps TRBD2 (6 bases). The CDR3 has 13 amino acids. CDR1 SQVTM and CDR2 ANQGSEA come from the germline V gene. V dropped 7 bases and J dropped 5 bases, with 15 bases sitting between them. The CDR3 sequence is CSGLSGNNNEQFF. DNA for the CDR3: TGCAGCGGCCTTAGCGGAAATAACAATGAGCAGTTCTTC.

The chain recombines TRBV6-5 with TRBJ1-2; no clear D gene. The length of the CDR3 is 12 residues. Trimming removed 10 bases at V and 1 base at J, with 10 bases between. Germline V gene lookup returns CDR1 MNHEY and CDR2 SVGAGI. The CDR3 coding sequence is TGTGCCACCGCGGGGATTAACTATGGCTACACCTTC. As protein: CATAGINYGYTF.

The genes are TRBV19 and TRBJ1-4, with unresolved D. Per germline, CDR1 LNHDA and CDR2 SQIVND (reference sequence). V lost 6 bases to trimming and J lost 8 bases, with 19 bases between them. This CDR3 has 15 residues. The DNA for the CDR3 is TGTGCCAGTAGCAACACGGCGGGAATTGGGGAAAAACTGTTTTTT. This gives the protein CASSNTAGIGEKLFF.

The gene calls are TRBV3-1 (or the pseudogene TRBV3-2) and TRBJ1-1; D perhaps matches TRBD1 (5 bases). The CDR3 runs 17 residues. Germline CDR1 reads LGHDT; CDR2 reads YNNKEL (reference sequence). Trimming pared 1 base from V and 0 bases from J, leaving 15 bases between. The CDR3: CASSQVPAGFLNTEAFF. The CDR3 coding sequence is TGTGCCAGCAGCCAAGTCCCGGCAGGGTTTTTGAACACTGAAGCTTTCTTT.

The V gene is TRBV12-3 or TRBV12-4, the J gene TRBJ2-5, with D tentatively TRBD1 (6 bases). This CDR3 is built from 13 residues. V was pared by 6 bases and J by 3 bases, with 11 bases between. CDR3 in amino acids: CASSRTAEETQYF. Written as DNA, the CDR3 is TGTGCCAGCAGCCGGACAGCTGAAGAGACCCAGTACTTC.

The V and J genes are TRBV3-1 (or the pseudogene TRBV3-2) and TRBJ2-6; maybe TRBD1 (6 bases). This CDR3 comprises 18 residues. Per the germline V gene, CDR1 is LGHDT and CDR2 is YNNKEL (reference sequence). V lost 1 base and J 1 base, leaving 14 bases between the germline ends. In DNA, the CDR3 is TGTGCCAGCAGCCAAGCCGGGACACGGAGATCTGGGGCCAACGTCCTGACTTTC. Encoded protein: CASSQAGTRRSGANVLTF.

The chain links TRBV1 to TRBJ1-6. TRBV1 has pseudogene status. The CDR3 contains 17 residues. CDR3 in amino acids: CTSSQGGRGRVSSPLHF. The DNA of the CDR3 is TGCACCAGCAGCCAAGGTGGGAGGGGGCGGGTTAGTTCACCCCTCCACTTT.

V usage is TRBV30 and J usage is TRBJ1-4; 10 positions match TRBD1. Germline lookup yields CDR1 GTSNPN and CDR2 SVGIG (reference sequence). The V gene end was trimmed by 6 bases and the J gene end by 6 bases; junction bases not matched to a gene: 4. CDR3 length: 13 residues. CDR3 bases: TGTGCCTGCCCGGGACAGGGGTATGAAAAACTGTTTTTT. Protein sequence: CACPGQGYEKLFF.

The sample holds one count of this clone. The chain couples TRBV5-1 to TRBJ2-4; 12 bases line up with TRBD1. Germline V gene data show CDR1 as SGHRS and CDR2 as YFSETQ. The CDR3 contains 16 residues. V shed 3 bases, J shed 0 bases, and the junction held 1 base outside the gene matches. The CDR3 loop reads CASSWDRGLAKNIQYF. The CDR3 DNA reads as TGCGCCAGCAGCTGGGACAGGGGGCTAGCCAAAAACATTCAGTACTTC.

The chain is built from TRBV25-1 and TRBJ2-5, with 7 positions matching TRBD2. CDR3 length: 16 amino acids. V shed 2 bases, J shed 4 bases, and the junction held 10 bases outside the gene matches. CDR1 is MGHDK and CDR2 is SYGVNS in the germline V gene. For the CDR3, the DNA is TGTGCCAGCAGTGAAATCCGAACGGGAGGCGGAGAGACCCAGTACTTC. This sequence encodes CASSEIRTGGGETQYF.

This clone was detected only a few times. The chain uses TRBV4-1 and TRBJ1-1, with D perhaps TRBD1 (6 bases). V was pared by 1 base and J by 0 bases, with 12 bases between. This CDR3 region has 16 residues. Germline-derived CDR1 and CDR2 are MGHRA and YSYEKL. As DNA, the CDR3 is TGCGCCAGCAGCCAAGTACCTAACAGGGTGAACACTGAAGCTTTCTTT. This sequence encodes CASSQVPNRVNTEAFF.

The CDR3 here is CATSRESGSAYEQYF. CDR3 coding DNA: TGTGCCACCAGCAGAGAGTCGGGTAGTGCCTACGAGCAGTACTTC. The V call is TRBV15, the J call TRBJ2-7; D is ambiguous. The CDR3 sequence is 15 residues long. CDR1 and CDR2 (germline): LNHNV, YYDKDF (reference sequence). The V end was cut by 0 bases, the J end by 2 bases, with 11 bases between.

The chain is built from TRBV28 and TRBJ2-7, with 7 bases that match TRBD1. CDR1 is MDHEN and CDR2 is SYDVKM in the germline V gene. V was clipped by 5 bases and J by 6 bases; unmatched bases: 19. This CDR3 spans 17 amino acids. This CDR3 reads CASSLEQTGTVFGEQYF. The DNA of the CDR3 is TGTGCCAGCAGTCTGGAACAGACCGGGACAGTTTTCGGCGAGCAGTACTTC.

The gene calls are TRBV11-2 and TRBJ1-2; D remains ambiguous. Germline V CDR1 and CDR2: SGHAT, FQNNGV. V lost 4 bases and J lost 2, with 11 bases in between. The CDR3 is made up of 14 amino acids. CDR3 sequence: CASSYPGRNYGYTF. DNA of the CDR3: TGTGCCAGCAGCTACCCGGGGAGAAACTATGGCTACACCTTC.

The chain combines TRBV29-1 with TRBJ2-7; 9 bases align to TRBD2. The CDR3 is made up of 14 amino acids. Losses at the gene ends were 3 bases for V and 1 base for J; bases not matched to a gene: 4. Germline V gives CDR1 SQVTM, CDR2 ANQGSEA. The CDR3: CSVEASGESYEQYF. In nucleotides, the CDR3 is TGCAGCGTTGAGGCTAGCGGGGAGTCCTACGAGCAGTACTTC.

This rearrangement joins TRBV2 to TRBJ2-2, with D uncertain. The CDR3 has 14 residues. The V and J ends lost 6 bases and 2 bases respectively, with 10 bases between them. CDR1 and CDR2 (germline): SNHLY, FYNNEI. Here the CDR3 DNA reads TGTGCCAGCAGATCGGGCCACAACACCGGGGAGCTGTTTTTT. Translation gives CASRSGHNTGELFF.

CDR3 sequence reads: CASSQEPGLPSYEQYF. The CDR3 DNA reads TGCGCCAGCAGCCAAGAACCGGGACTACCTTCCTACGAGCAGTACTTC. This rearrangement joins TRBV4-1 to TRBJ2-7; 7 bases map to TRBD2. Germline CDR1 reads MGHRA; CDR2 reads YSYEKL. The CDR3 length is 16 residues. Germline trimming cut 0 bases from V and 1 base from J; bases unmatched to any gene: 6.

This chain uses TRBV18 with TRBJ2-3, with D perhaps TRBD1 (6 bases). The CDR3 runs 14 residues. Germline CDR1 is KGHSH and CDR2 is LQKENI. The germline V and J ends were trimmed by 4 bases and 6 bases, with 14 bases remaining between them. CDR3 amino acids: CASSRTAITDTQYF. CDR3 sequence (DNA): TGTGCCAGCTCACGGACAGCTATAACCGATACGCAGTATTTT.